This TCR beta chain emerged from a study of cytomegalovirus exposure and HLA in healthy donors (dated 2017 in TCRdb). Regarding the research as a whole: An earlier analysis of some 620 of the donors reported around 280 Gb of sequence data and 100 million to 120 million unique TCR beta sequences obtained from around 170 million T cells. Among around 400 genotyped donors of the cohort, an average of roughly 230,000 unique TCR beta nucleotide sequences was sequenced per donor, of which about 19% were non-productive. Of the roughly 400 genotyped donors, about 80% fell in the genetic ancestry cluster associated with self-reported Caucasian donors. To study patterns of TCR occurrence, a later analysis re-analyzed previously published TCR beta repertoires from several hundred donors and added high-resolution HLA genotyping. Alongside the repertoire data, information on donor age, sex, ethnicity and CMV serostatus was compiled. Because of strong linkage in the cohort, five DR-DQ haplotypes were treated as single units for association and clustering. In a later genetic analysis, genome-wide SNP genotypes for about 55% of the roughly 700 donors were used, and that subset was treated as a discovery cohort. To predict cytomegalovirus infection status, the study combined high-throughput TCR immunosequencing, statistical association of individual TCRs with disease status, and machine learning. The study aimed to test whether signatures of past pathogen exposure could be identified by cataloging public T cell receptors. Every repertoire in the discovery cohort had been generated on one and the same sequencing platform. In addition to the first cohort of hundreds of subjects, a separate validation cohort of 120 different subjects was used. The T cell repertoires of around 730 subjects were profiled by immunosequencing and related to cytomegalovirus serostatus. HLA typing covered class I and class II loci at four-digit resolution. Around 300 gigabases of sequencing data and tens of millions of unique TCR sequences were included in an early release covering about 700 HLA-typed donors. In the later analysis, no new phenotypic data were used to find candidate immune exposures; instead, reliance was placed on TCR beta sequences and their occurrence across donors. An earlier analysis of around 540 of the donors applied high-throughput TCR beta sequencing to assess whether each TCR beta V gene segment acted as functional or pseudogenic. Typing coverage varied by locus: roughly 620-640 donors for A, B, C, DRB1 and DQB1; approximately 560 for DQA1; over 600 for DPA1; approximately 490 for DPB1.

From the germline V gene, CDR1 is MNHEY and CDR2 is SVGAGI. From its cysteine to its phenylalanine, the CDR3 spans 14 amino acids. Just CDR3 DNA is preserved here, 42 bases in frame from base 1. In total, approximately 610 healthy bone marrow donors made up the cohort. Cohort members were all nominally healthy when sampled, although unrecorded immune exposures were likely present. The donor tested CMV seropositive and was one of the 289 seropositive cohort members. A peripheral blood sample was provided by each donor, and peripheral blood mononuclear cells were used for TCR beta sequencing. The Qiagen DNeasy Blood Extraction Kit was used to extract genomic DNA from the blood cell samples. Remarks on this clone: Its antigen specificity is not known. No base quality information exists; no much larger clone differs at one position.

The investigation overall reported the following: The earlier analysis of about 600 of the donors excluded some 15 rarely observed V segments, including chromosome 9 orphons, because counts were too low. Three of the identified cytomegalovirus-associated TCR beta chains were confirmed in vitro to be specific for cytomegalovirus antigens. When HLA alleles, especially DR and DQ, strongly co-occurred, TCR associations were difficult to assign to individual alleles. A further reported finding was that TCR beta sequences accurately predicted the HLA-A and HLA-B alleles for most subjects in the first cohort. According to a later analysis, parvovirus B19, influenza, CMV and Epstein-Barr virus appeared linked to several top co-occurrence clusters. In a later analysis, the rate of TCR association differed among HLA loci, with DRB1 alleles having the most associated TCRs and HLA-C alleles having the fewest. In a later genetic analysis, a missense DCLRE1C variant was associated with V-gene and J-gene trimming of TCR beta chains, and the association was replicated in an independent cohort. Some IMGT-functional V segments, including TRBV6-2 and TRBV6-3, could not be told apart with the 87-base-pair reads, so those segments were excluded. An earlier analysis of several hundred of the donors showed that most TCR beta V segments appeared in productive rearrangements either about 87% or about 30% of the time, which broadly matched IMGT annotations. Specific HLA alleles were associated with 16,951 TCR beta sequences at a false discovery rate of 0.05 in a later analysis. Sequencing depth was assumed to be roughly uniform across donors in the presence/absence analyses, though that assumption may not hold. The sequencing pipeline was judged likely to have produced a cluster of highly shared sequence variants as a technical artifact. A total of about 150 TCR beta chains were listed by the study as associated with cytomegalovirus. Because HLA typing was unavailable for some donors at each locus, only the typed subset was used in association tests. The only immune exposure information available for the cohort was CMV serostatus. A later analysis found that most CMV-associated TCR beta chains appeared HLA-restricted, with HLA associations seemingly driven largely by CMV exposure. In a later analysis, HLA-associated TCR beta chains showed more clonal expansion and lower generation probabilities than non-associated chains that were equally common. Most TCR sequences were observed very rarely across donors, whereas some public TCRs were present in many individuals. A later genetic analysis reported fewer N-insertions in productive TCRs among donors in an Asian-associated ancestry cluster than the approximately 670-donor mean. Correlated functional status among segregating V segments might be attributable to linkage disequilibrium, but an unknown experimental factor could not be ruled out. According to the authors, the approach could potentially be generalized to other disease states and immunological phenotypes. Cytomegalovirus status was reported to be diagnosed by the classifier with high specificity and sensitivity in both the original and validation cohorts. This cohort had only TCR beta chains sequenced, and the lack of alpha or paired-chain data limited which features could be detected.

The protocol used for the library was the immunoSEQ multiplex PCR assay. A mixture of 60 forward primers for TCR Vbeta segments and 13 reverse primers for TCR Jbeta segments was used in the multiplex PCR. The CDR3 region of rearranged TCR beta genes was amplified from genomic DNA with a multiplex PCR assay. Amplified TCR beta libraries were sequenced as 87-base-pair reads on the Illumina HiSeq System. On the authors' methods: In a later analysis, some 80 million unique TCR beta chains were counted across the approximately 640 repertoires, and about 9.9 million of these chains were shared by at least two donors. Raw reads were error-corrected and collapsed into unique sequences with a nearest-neighbor algorithm that merged closely related sequences to remove PCR and sequencing errors. V, D and J gene segments were assigned by aligning CDR3 sequences to IMGT reference sequences. Each retained sequence needed at least a six-nucleotide match to both a V gene segment and a J gene segment. Rearrangements were classified as productive when the CDR3 lacked stop codons and remained in frame with V and J, and all other rearrangements were classified as non-productive. Following IMGT convention, CDR3 was defined as the stretch from the second conserved V-encoded cysteine up to the conserved J-encoded phenylalanine. The earlier analysis of a few hundred of the donors excluded any sequence lacking an unambiguous match to a single V gene segment. In an earlier analysis of some 590 of the donors, V segments were called functional above 56.7% productive rearrangements and were called segregating when the between-donor standard deviation exceeded 5%. A statistical classification framework was developed to diagnose cytomegalovirus status using the catalog of TCR beta chain sequences. V and J gene assignment, in a later analysis, came from comparing TCR nucleotide sequences with IMGT/GENE-DB human TR gene sequences. In a later analysis, CDR3 sequences and most-parsimonious VDJ recombination scenarios were assigned using the TCRdist pipeline. In a later analysis, each TCR beta chain was defined by its CDR3 amino acid sequence together with its V-gene family, and reads lacking a unique V-gene family were excluded. A later analysis removed nearly 600 highly shared, low-generation-probability nucleotide sequences to deal with suspected cross-contamination and a sequencing artifact. For each public chain, a later analysis derived a clonal expansion index from normalized ranks of inferred template counts within each repertoire. Generation probabilities in a later analysis came from a VDJ recombination model fitted to out-of-frame rearrangements, and those results were checked against IGoR. A later analysis scored TCR-TCR, TCR-HLA and TCR-CMV co-occurrence with hypergeometric tests, applying a repertoire-size bias correction to TCR pairs. To estimate false discovery rates, a later analysis permuted the HLA or CMV assignments 20 times. In a later analysis, co-occurring TCRs were grouped using DBSCAN, and TCRdist sequence similarity was added for clustering within HLA-allele-positive subsets. Repertoires with fewer than 30,000 or more than 120,000 public chains, plus five repertoires with anomalous nucleotide sharing, were excluded from co-occurrence clustering. TCRdb carries this immuneACCESS record with in-frame sequences only. Its versions omit some clonotypes, under half of them owing to an unresolved V gene in the studies checked, with the rest unexplained. V and J calls and clone size come straight from that table; D and trimming were deduced from the DNA. The sample includes fewer than 300,000 clones, with 75% to 90% observed a single time. Almost 4% of the sample belongs to the ten largest clones.

The sequence joins TRBV6-5 to TRBJ2-5; the D gene is perhaps TRBD1, from 6 matching bases. The DNA end favors TRBJ2-7, so the J call may be wrong. This receptor was obtained from a man aged 35 to 55 in good health and CMV-seropositive. The sample comprised PBMCs. The DNA is as follows: TGTGCCAGCACCGCGGGTGACAGGTCCTACGAGCAGTACTTC. It translates to CASTAGDRSYEQYF.